The 15 T cell receptor beta chains reported below all come from one sample, sequenced in a study of T-cell memory formation after mild COVID-19. TCRdb fed the 5' RACE reads into MiXCR, producing one record per CDR3 protein. The table shows roughly 110,000 distinct CDR3 sequences, with around an eighth occurring only once. The sequencing sample was made of PBMCs or a T cell subset sorted from them (not recorded which). These receptors came from an adult woman who had mild COVID-19 (a few samples of this study predate the infection). Cell type and time point are not known.

This clonotype was observed many times. The chain employs TRBV13 and TRBJ2-5; D could derive from TRBD1 or TRBD2 (5 bases each). The V gene lost 10 bases and the J gene lost 2 bases, with 8 bases spanning the gap. Germline CDR1 is PRHDT and CDR2 is FYEKMQ (reference sequence). The CDR3 is 11 residues long. The CDR3 nucleotides are TGTGCCATCAGGGAGCAAGAGACCCAGTACTTC. Amino acids: CAIREQETQYF.

This clonotype was seen at least ten times. The chain carries TRBV7-8 and TRBJ2-1, with 8 positions matching TRBD2. V shed 5 bases, J shed 0 bases, and the junction held 3 bases outside the gene matches. The CDR3 contains 15 residues. CDR1 SGHVS and CDR2 FQNEAQ come from the germline V gene. The CDR3 spells CASSQSGSSYNEQFF. In nucleotides, the CDR3 is TGTGCCAGCAGCCAAAGCGGGAGCTCCTACAATGAGCAGTTCTTC. Full variable domain (missing parts from reference TRBV7-8 and TRBJ2-1): GAGVSQSPRYKVAKRGQDVALRCDPISGHVSLFWYQQALGQGPEFLTYFQNEAQLDKSGLPSDRFFAERPEGSVSTLKIQRTQQEDSAVYLCASSQSGSSYNEQFFGPGTRLTVL.

This clonotype has just a few counts. The chain has TRBV9 and TRBJ2-3; D possibly corresponds to TRBD1 (5 bases). The germline gives CDR1 SGDLS, CDR2 YYNGEE. V lost 4 bases and J lost 1, with 10 bases in between. This CDR3 has 14 residues. The CDR3 DNA sequence: TGTGCCAGCAGCACCACAGGAGGCACAGATACGCAGTATTTT. This encodes CASSTTGGTDTQYF. Complete variable domain (other parts from reference TRBV9 and TRBJ2-3): DSGVTQTPKHLITATGQRVTLRCSPRSGDLSVYWYQQSLDQGLQFLIQYYNGEERAKGNILERFSAQQFPDLHSELNLSSLELGDSALYFCASSTTGGTDTQYFGPGTRLTVL.

The rearrangement joins TRBV7-3 to TRBJ1-2, with 7 bases lining up with TRBD1. Germline assignment: CDR1 SGHTA and CDR2 FQGTGA. V was pared by 1 base and J by 1 base, with 3 bases of the junction left unmatched. The CDR3 consists of 15 residues. This CDR3 is CASSLSGTDNYGYTF. CDR3 in DNA: TGTGCCAGCAGCTTAAGTGGGACAGATAACTATGGCTACACCTTC.

This clonotype appeared a few times. The rearrangement links TRBV6-6 to TRBJ1-5; D unclear. Trimming left V 2 bases short and J 4 bases short, with 12 bases between. From germline, CDR1 is MNHNY and CDR2 SVGAGI (reference sequence). This CDR3 has 15 residues. Written as DNA, the CDR3 is TGTGCCAGCAGTTACGTGAGTGGAGGAAATCAGCCCCAGCATTTT. The encoded protein is CASSYVSGGNQPQHF.

This clonotype was counted a few times. The genes are TRBV10-3 and TRBJ2-7; 9 nucleotides agree with TRBD1. The CDR3 runs 16 residues. The V gene's germline CDR1 is ENHRY and CDR2 SYGVKD. J lost 6 bases, V lost 0 bases, and 9 bases had no gene match. CDR3 residues: CAISESVGQGDLEQYF. The CDR3, as DNA: TGTGCCATCAGTGAGTCGGTGGGACAGGGTGATCTCGAGCAGTACTTC.

The sample holds many counts of this clonotype. The V gene is TRBV5-6, the J gene TRBJ1-1, with D possibly TRBD1 on 6 matching bases. The CDR3 is made up of 13 amino acids. From germline, CDR1 is SGHDT and CDR2 YYEEEE. Deletions cut 5 bases from V and 1 base from J, with 9 bases between. The CDR3 nucleotides read TGTGCCAGCAGTTTAGGGGGGAACACTGAAGCTTTCTTT. This gives the protein CASSLGGNTEAFF.

The chain couples TRBV2 to TRBJ2-5; 13 nucleotides align to TRBD2. Germline V gene data show CDR1 as SNHLY and CDR2 as FYNNEI. The CDR3 spans 13 residues. V dropped 9 bases and J dropped 5; count of bases not matched to a gene: 3. The DNA of the CDR3 is TGTGCCAGGGGACTAGCGGGACAGGAGACCCAGTACTTC. Its protein product is CARGLAGQETQYF.

Here the CDR3 reads CSVRRDSSYEQYF. The CDR3 DNA follows: TGCAGCGTCCGCCGGGACAGCTCCTACGAGCAGTACTTC. V is TRBV29-1 and J is TRBJ2-7; TRBD1 aligns across 7 bases. The CDR3 is 13 amino acids. J gave up 0 bases and V 6 bases, and 5 bases lay outside the gene matches. Germline V gene lookup returns CDR1 SQVTM and CDR2 ANQGSEA.

The rearrangement links TRBV30 to TRBJ2-2; D uncertain. Germline CDR1 and CDR2: GTSNPN and SVGIG (reference sequence). With 4 bases removed from V and 6 bases from J, the gap between germline ends came to 6 bases. CDR3 length equals 11 residues. The CDR3 sequence: CAWIRPGELFF. CDR3 bases: TGTGCCTGGATTCGGCCCGGGGAGCTGTTTTTT.

This chain uses TRBV27 with TRBJ2-7; D call uncertain. V lost 5 bases to trimming and J lost 4 bases, with 21 bases between them. The length of the CDR3 is 16 residues. Germline lookup yields CDR1 MNHEY and CDR2 SMNVEV (reference sequence). The CDR3 DNA is TGTGCCAGCAGTCCCCTGGGCTATGTTGAGAAATACGAGCAGTACTTC. It codes for CASSPLGYVEKYEQYF.

The table lists this clonotype with a few counts. This chain uses TRBV5-6 with TRBJ2-7; D possibly corresponds to TRBD1 (6 bases). Trimming took 1 base from V and 1 from J, leaving 12 bases between them. Germline V lookup: CDR1 SGHDT, CDR2 YYEEEE. This CDR3 is built from 15 residues. The CDR3 spells CASSLFPDSSYEQYF. CDR3 sequence (DNA): TGTGCCAGCAGCTTGTTCCCGGACAGTTCCTACGAGCAGTACTTC.

This clonotype was counted between two and nine times. V gene TRBV19 combines with J gene TRBJ2-1; TRBD2 agrees at 8 bases. The CDR3 has 15 amino acids. Germline lookup yields CDR1 LNHDA and CDR2 SQIVND (reference sequence). After removal of 3 bases from V and 8 bases from J, the junction contained 9 bases not matched to a gene. The CDR3 region is CASSIQSGGLDEQFF. The CDR3 bases are TGTGCCAGTAGTATTCAATCGGGGGGGTTGGATGAGCAGTTCTTC.

The V call is TRBV20-1, the J call TRBJ2-2, with 11 bases aligning to TRBD2. CDR1 DFQATT and CDR2 SNEGSKA come from the germline V gene (reference sequence). J lost 3 bases, V lost 4 bases, and 7 bases had no gene match. The CDR3 is 16 amino acids. The CDR3 sequence: CSAKFSGGAYTGELFF. In DNA, the CDR3 is TGCAGTGCTAAATTTAGCGGGGGGGCCTACACCGGGGAGCTGTTTTTT.

This chain links TRBV20-1 with TRBJ2-7; 9 nucleotides align to TRBD1. There are 15 residues in the CDR3. Trimming cost V 0 bases and J 3 bases; bases outside gene matches: 6. Germline V gene lookup returns CDR1 DFQATT and CDR2 SNEGSKA (reference sequence). The chain's CDR3 is CSARDEKGQGYEQYF. The DNA for the CDR3 is TGCAGTGCTAGAGATGAAAAGGGACAGGGCTACGAGCAGTACTTC.